This T cell receptor (beta chain) was observed in a study of CD8 T cells in ankylosing spondylitis. Study findings and constraints: A TCR beta motif made of fewer than ten highly homologous variants seemed typical of ankylosing spondylitis blood. Disease-linked clones, CD8+, were relatively rare in peripheral blood.

One entry per CDR3 protein results from TCRdb running MiXCR on the 5' RACE reads. The sample includes some 840,000 distinct CDR3 sequences, about 10% of them seen just once. This clonotype was observed many times. Its antigen is unidentified. Germline V gives CDR1 SQVTM, CDR2 ANQGSEA. Trimming removed 6 bases from V and 5 bases from J, with 10 bases in between. The CDR3 spans 11 residues. This receptor was obtained from a male donor with ankylosing spondylitis. Sequences were obtained from blood, either unsorted or a sorted T cell fraction (not recorded which). This chain links TRBV29-1 with TRBJ2-5; D gene unclear. The CDR3 here is CSVRTTETQYF. The CDR3 DNA sequence: TGCAGCGTCAGGACCACGGAGACCCAGTACTTC.